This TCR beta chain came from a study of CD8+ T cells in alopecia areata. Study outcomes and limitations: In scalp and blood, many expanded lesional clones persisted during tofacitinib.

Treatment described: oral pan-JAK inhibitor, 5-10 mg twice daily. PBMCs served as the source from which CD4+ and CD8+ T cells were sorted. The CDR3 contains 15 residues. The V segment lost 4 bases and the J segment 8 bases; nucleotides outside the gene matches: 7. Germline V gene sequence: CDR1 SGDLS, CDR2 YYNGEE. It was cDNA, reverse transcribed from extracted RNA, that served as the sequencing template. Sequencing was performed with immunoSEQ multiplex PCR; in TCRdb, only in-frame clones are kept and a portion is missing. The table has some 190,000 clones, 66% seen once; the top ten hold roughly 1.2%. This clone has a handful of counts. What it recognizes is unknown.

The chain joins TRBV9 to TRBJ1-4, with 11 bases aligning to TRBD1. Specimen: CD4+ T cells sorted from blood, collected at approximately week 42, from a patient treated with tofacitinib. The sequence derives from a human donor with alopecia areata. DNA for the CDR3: TGTGCCAGCAGCTCTTCGGGACAGGGGGAGGAAAAACTGTTTTTT. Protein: CASSSSGQGEEKLFF.